These 5 T cell receptor beta chains share one sample of origin, sequenced in a study of human CD8 memory T cell subsets (dated by TCRdb to about 2020). Reads for this sample came from a NextSeq 550. A Human TCR Profiling Kit was used to prepare UMI-labeled 5' RACE TCRbeta libraries. TCRdb reprocessed the sequencing reads and holds a single record per CDR3 protein sequence, with no DNA. The sample has 5,000 or so distinct CDR3 sequences on record. In total, the top ten clones hold approximately 24% of the sample. Sequencing was carried out using CD8+ effector memory T cells (TEM) sorted from PBMCs. Read against the paper, the sample's cell subset or site label means: effector memory CD8 T cells, CCR7- CD45RO+ CD95+. The receptor source for this set is a human donor in good health.

This clonotype ranks as medium-sized in terms of frequency. The genes are TRBV9 and TRBJ1-5. The germline V gene has CDR1 SGDLS and CDR2 YYNGEE. The CDR3 length is 16 residues. CDR3 protein: CASSVSEGGGNQPQHF.

V gene TRBV20-1 combines with J gene TRBJ1-1; no DNA is available, so the TRBD1 call from TCRdb remains unchecked. The CDR3 length is 15 residues. CDR1 and CDR2 (germline): DFQATT, SNEGSKA (reference sequence). The CDR3 sequence: CSARAETGLDTEAFF.

Judged by frequency, this clonotype is large. The V and J genes are TRBV15 and TRBJ2-1. In germline, CDR1 is LNHNV, CDR2 YYDKDF (reference sequence). This CDR3 has 14 residues. Here the CDR3 reads CATGKSGAYNEQFF.

The chain couples TRBV19 to TRBJ2-7; TCRdb designates TRBD2, a call that cannot be tested without DNA. This CDR3 comprises 16 residues. Germline V gives CDR1 LNHDA, CDR2 SQIVND (reference sequence). The CDR3 spells CASSIDISSGSYEQYF.

The gene calls are TRBV6-4 and TRBJ2-2. CDR1 MRHNA and CDR2 SNTAGT come from the germline V gene. The CDR3 consists of 14 residues. CDR3 protein: CASSDSLLPGELFF.